These T cell receptor beta chains were read from a single sample in a study of post-analysis software for immune sequencing data. TCRdb fed the PCR reads into MiXCR, producing one record per CDR3 protein. The table includes roughly 700,000 distinct CDR3 sequences, 25% to 30% detected once. The sequenced sample consisted of blood. Receptor source: a girl aged 5-17 years with multiple sclerosis. CDR3s include the opening cysteine and the closing phenylalanine or tryptophan. The D gene is left open where the match is weak. For some rows the clone size is stated as once, few or many, or as a class when expanded; others skip it.

V gene	J gene	clone size	D gene	CDR3 DNA	CDR3 protein
TRBV20-1	TRBJ2-3	many	-	TGCAGTGCACGCCCGGGAGCGGCGGATACGCAGTATTTT	CSARPGAADTQYF
TRBV29-1	TRBJ2-7	-	TRBD1	TGCAGCGTTTTTGGACAGGGGTCCTCCTACGAGCAGTACTTC	CSVFGQGSSYEQYF
TRBV12-3/TRBV12-4	TRBJ2-1	few	-	TGTGCCAGCAGTTGGCAGCGGACGAGCCTAGACAATGAGCAGTTCTTC	CASSWQRTSLDNEQFF
TRBV12-3/TRBV12-4	TRBJ1-2	few	-	TGTGCCAGCAGTTTAGGAGGGGGGGCGGACTATGGCTACACCTTC	CASSLGGGADYGYTF
TRBV20-1	TRBJ1-5	few	TRBD1	TGCAGTGCTAGCCCGGGATACAGGGGATCCAATCAGCCCCAGCATTTT	CSASPGYRGSNQPQHF
TRBV7-8	TRBJ2-7	-	-	TGTACCAGCAGCCGTCGGACAGATCAGCTTGAGCAGTACTTC	CTSSRRTDQLEQYF
TRBV29-1	TRBJ1-4	few	-	TGCAGCGTTGAAGGGGGCACTAATGAAAAACTGTTTTTT	CSVEGGTNEKLFF
TRBV20-1	TRBJ2-1	-	-	TGCAGTGCTAGGCCTGGATGGGGGGGCAGAGATGAGCAGTTCTTC	CSARPGWGGRDEQFF
TRBV20-1	TRBJ1-1	-	-	TGCAGTGCTACGCCCGCGTCTGAAGCTTTCTTT	CSATPASEAFF
TRBV11-2	TRBJ2-5	few	-	TGTGCCAGCAGCTTTGGGACGGATACTCAAGAGACCCAGTACTTC	CASSFGTDTQETQYF
TRBV6-2/TRBV6-3	TRBJ2-5	few	TRBD2	TGTGCCAGCAGGCGAGCGGGATCAGAGACCCAGTACTTC	CASRRAGSETQYF